A selection of T cell receptor beta chains follows, all from one sample in a study of CD8+ T cells in alopecia areata. Clones were read by immunoSEQ multiplex PCR, and TCRdb kept only the in-frame ones, dropping some. The sample contains some 130,000 clones, approximately 49% of which appear only once. Source: CD8+ T cells sorted from blood, taken at week 0. These receptors all come from a human donor with alopecia areata. CDR3s include the opening cysteine and the closing phenylalanine or tryptophan. Fields, in order: V gene, J gene, CDR3 protein.

TRBV5-1	TRBJ2-4	CASSIRRGRGDIQYF
TRBV14	TRBJ1-1	CASSQYRGPNTEAFF
TRBV11-2	TRBJ2-1	CASSLDLRGDNEQFF
TRBV6-5	TRBJ2-3	CASSSGTDTQYF
TRBV25-1	TRBJ2-5	CASMLRGYQETQYF
TRBV29-1	TRBJ2-1	CSAVGASSYNEQFF
TRBV30	TRBJ2-7	CAWSGFWAPYEQYF
TRBV30	TRBJ1-2	CAWSRGQGNMVDYGYTF
TRBV5-1	TRBJ2-7	CASGRRTGEHEQYF
TRBV5-1	TRBJ2-1	CASSFRGQGYNEQFF
TRBV27	TRBJ1-6	CASTHRPPDSPLHF
TRBV30	TRBJ1-1	CAWSLGGPEAFF